This T cell receptor beta chain was retrieved from a study of T cell responses to AZD1222 COVID-19 vaccine. Study context: Second-dose intervals of approximately 4 or approximately 12 weeks were pooled. Points from the study as a whole: Nearly half of unique spike-specific TCRs reportedly avoided B.1.351 and B.1.1.7 mutated regions. Spike-specific TCRs gained breadth and depth after people received two AZD1222 doses. Scientists sampled the repertoires only once the peak T cell response had passed.

V gave up 4 bases and J gave up 1 base; unmatched junction bases: 7. Germline V CDR1 and CDR2: SGHRS, YFSETQ. CDR3 length: 15 amino acids. With regard to this clone: Its target is not known.

The assay was immunoSEQ multiplex PCR, and TCRdb's table has in-frame clones only and misses some. The sample gives 170,000 or so clones, approximately 90% of which show up once; about 1.6% is in the top ten. J is TRBJ1-2 and V is TRBV5-1; 7 nucleotides align to TRBD1. The sequence was collected from an adult in good health. The sample in question was peripheral blood, obtained on day 0 of AZD1222 vaccination. The DNA for the CDR3 is TGCGCCAGCAGCGGCCGGACAGGTAGTAACTATGGCTACACCTTC. This sequence encodes CASSGRTGSNYGYTF.